This entry describes one T cell receptor beta chain. By its share of the sample, this clonotype is medium-sized (0.01 to 0.1%). Its antigen specificity is not known. Within one base of it there is no much larger clone, and no base qualities were kept. The reads were generated on an Illumina MiSeq. The raw public data were reprocessed by TCRdb itself: fastp quality trimming at Q25, MiXCR clonotype calling, in-frame beta chains only. Merged by CDR3 protein, the rows form single entries marked with the most common genes and DNA. Recorded for this sample are about 4,100 distinct CDR3 sequences; about 11% of them occurred a single time. The leading ten clones occupy approximately 13% of the sample. The data were taken from a study. CDR1 and CDR2 are read off the germline V gene as MNHNS and SASEGT. From its cysteine to its phenylalanine, the CDR3 spans 16 amino acids. Only the CDR3 region is kept as DNA, spanning 48 bases read in frame from base 1. V and J are trimmed by 5 bases and 7 bases, and the gene matches miss 13 bases of the junction.

The V and J segments used are TRBV6-1 and TRBJ2-1, with 8 bases aligning to TRBD2. Sequenced material: CD4+ T cells from synovial fluid. The TCR sequence derives from a human donor with rheumatoid arthritis. The bases are TGTGCCAGCAGTTTGCTAGCGGGTGCCTTGGGGAATGAGCAGTTCTTC. Its translation reads: CASSLLAGALGNEQFF.